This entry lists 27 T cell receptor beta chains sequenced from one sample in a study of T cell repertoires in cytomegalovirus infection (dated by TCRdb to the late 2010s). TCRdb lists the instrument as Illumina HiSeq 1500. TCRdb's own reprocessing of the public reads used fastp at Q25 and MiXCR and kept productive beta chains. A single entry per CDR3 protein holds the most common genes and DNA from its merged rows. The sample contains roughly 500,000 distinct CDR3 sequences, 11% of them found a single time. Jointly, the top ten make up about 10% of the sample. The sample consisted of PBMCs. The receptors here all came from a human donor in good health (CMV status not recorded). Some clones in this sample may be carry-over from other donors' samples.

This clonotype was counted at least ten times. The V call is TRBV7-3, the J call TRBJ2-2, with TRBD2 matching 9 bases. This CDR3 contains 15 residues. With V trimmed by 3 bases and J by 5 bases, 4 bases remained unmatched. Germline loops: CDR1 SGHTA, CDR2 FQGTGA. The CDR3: CASSLGTSGTGELFF. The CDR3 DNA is TGTGCCAGCAGCTTGGGTACTAGCGGGACCGGGGAGCTGTTTTTT.

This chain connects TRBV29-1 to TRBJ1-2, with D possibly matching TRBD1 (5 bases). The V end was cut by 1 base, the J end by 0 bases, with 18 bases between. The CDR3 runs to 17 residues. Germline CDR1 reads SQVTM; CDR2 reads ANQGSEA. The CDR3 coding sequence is TGCAGCGTTGAAGGCAGGGAAAGTTCCGGCGCTAACTATGGCTACACCTTC. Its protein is CSVEGRESSGANYGYTF.

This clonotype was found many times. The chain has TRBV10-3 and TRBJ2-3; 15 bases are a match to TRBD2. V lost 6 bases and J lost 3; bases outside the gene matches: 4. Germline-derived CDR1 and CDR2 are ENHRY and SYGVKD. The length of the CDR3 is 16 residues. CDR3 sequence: CAIRGTSGGKTDTQYF. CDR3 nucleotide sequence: TGTGCCATCAGGGGGACTAGCGGGGGGAAAACAGATACGCAGTATTTT.

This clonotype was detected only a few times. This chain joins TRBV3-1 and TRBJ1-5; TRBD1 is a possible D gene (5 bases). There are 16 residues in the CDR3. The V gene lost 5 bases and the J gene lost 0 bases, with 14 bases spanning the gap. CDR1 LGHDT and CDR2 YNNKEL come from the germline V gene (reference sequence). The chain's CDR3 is CASSSHGGDSNQPQHF. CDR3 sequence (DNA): TGTGCCAGCAGCTCTCATGGAGGGGATAGCAATCAGCCCCAGCATTTT.

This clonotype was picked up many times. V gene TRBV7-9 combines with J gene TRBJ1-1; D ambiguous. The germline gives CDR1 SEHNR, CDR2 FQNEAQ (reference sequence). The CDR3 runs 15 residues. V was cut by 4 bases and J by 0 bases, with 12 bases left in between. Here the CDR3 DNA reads TGTGCCAGCAGCTCAGGAGAGACTATGAACACTGAAGCTTTCTTT. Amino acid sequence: CASSSGETMNTEAFF.

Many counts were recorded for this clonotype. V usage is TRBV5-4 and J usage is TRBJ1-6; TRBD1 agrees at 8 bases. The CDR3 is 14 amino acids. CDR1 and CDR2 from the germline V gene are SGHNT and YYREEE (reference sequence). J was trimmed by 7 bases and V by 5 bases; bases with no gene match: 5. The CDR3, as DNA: TGTGCCAGCAGACCAGACAGGGGAAATTCACCCCTCCACTTT. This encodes CASRPDRGNSPLHF.

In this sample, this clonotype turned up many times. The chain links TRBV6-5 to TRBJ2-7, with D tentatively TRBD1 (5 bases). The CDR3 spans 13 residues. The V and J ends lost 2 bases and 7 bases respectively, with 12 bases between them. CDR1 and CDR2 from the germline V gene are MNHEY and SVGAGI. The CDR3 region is CASSYQQVGEQYF. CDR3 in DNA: TGTGCCAGCAGTTACCAACAGGTCGGGGAGCAGTACTTC.

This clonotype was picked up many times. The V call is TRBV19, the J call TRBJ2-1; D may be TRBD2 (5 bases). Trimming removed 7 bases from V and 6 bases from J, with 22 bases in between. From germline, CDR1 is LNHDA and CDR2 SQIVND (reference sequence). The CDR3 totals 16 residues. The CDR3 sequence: CASNDRGHGGLNEQFF. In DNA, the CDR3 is TGTGCCAGTAACGATCGGGGTCACGGAGGCCTCAATGAGCAGTTCTTC. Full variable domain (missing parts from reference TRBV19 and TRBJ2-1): DGGITQSPKYLFRKEGQNVTLSCEQNLNHDAMYWYRQDPGQGLRLIYYSQIVNDFQKGDIAEGYSVSREKKESFPLTVTSAQKNPTAFYLCASNDRGHGGLNEQFFGPGTRLTVL.

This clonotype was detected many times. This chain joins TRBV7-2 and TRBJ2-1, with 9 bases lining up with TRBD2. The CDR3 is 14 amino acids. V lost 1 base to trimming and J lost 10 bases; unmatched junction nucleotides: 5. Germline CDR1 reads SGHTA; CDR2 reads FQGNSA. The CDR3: CASSLEGGRVEQFF. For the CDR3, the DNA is TGTGCCAGCAGCTTAGAAGGCGGGAGGGTAGAGCAGTTCTTC.

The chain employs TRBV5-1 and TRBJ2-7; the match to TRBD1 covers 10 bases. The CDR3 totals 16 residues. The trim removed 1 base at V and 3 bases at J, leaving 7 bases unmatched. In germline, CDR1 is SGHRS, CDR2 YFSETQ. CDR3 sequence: CASSLTTGTGVYEQYF. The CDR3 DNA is TGCGCCAGCAGCTTGACGACCGGGACAGGGGTCTACGAGCAGTACTTC.

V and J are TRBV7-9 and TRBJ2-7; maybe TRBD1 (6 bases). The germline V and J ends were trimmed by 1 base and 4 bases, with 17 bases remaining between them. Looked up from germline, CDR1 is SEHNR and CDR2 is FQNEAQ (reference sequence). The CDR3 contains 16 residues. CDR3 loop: CASSLDSLQGLYEQYF. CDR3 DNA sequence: TGTGCCAGCAGCTTAGACAGCCTCCAGGGGTTATACGAGCAGTACTTC.

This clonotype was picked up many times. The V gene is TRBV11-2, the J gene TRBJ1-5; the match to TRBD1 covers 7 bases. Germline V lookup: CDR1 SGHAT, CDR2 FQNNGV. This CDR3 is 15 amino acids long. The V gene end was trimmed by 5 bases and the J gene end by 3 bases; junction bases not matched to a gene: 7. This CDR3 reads CASSQEQGINQPQHF. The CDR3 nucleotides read TGTGCCAGCAGCCAGGAACAGGGGATCAATCAGCCCCAGCATTTT.

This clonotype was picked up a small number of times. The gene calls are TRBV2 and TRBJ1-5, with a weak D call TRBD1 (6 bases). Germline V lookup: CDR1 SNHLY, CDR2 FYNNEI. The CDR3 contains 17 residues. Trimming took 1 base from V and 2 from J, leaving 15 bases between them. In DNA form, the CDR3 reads TGTGCCAGCAGTGAAGACCCGGCAGGGGAAGGCAATCAGCCCCAGCATTTT. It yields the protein CASSEDPAGEGNQPQHF.

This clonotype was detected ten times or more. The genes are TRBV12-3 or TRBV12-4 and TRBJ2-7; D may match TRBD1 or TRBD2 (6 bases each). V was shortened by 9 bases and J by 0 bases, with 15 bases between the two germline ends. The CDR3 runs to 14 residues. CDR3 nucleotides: TGTGCCAGTAAGCCCGGGGGCAACTCCTACGAGCAGTACTTC. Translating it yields CASKPGGNSYEQYF.

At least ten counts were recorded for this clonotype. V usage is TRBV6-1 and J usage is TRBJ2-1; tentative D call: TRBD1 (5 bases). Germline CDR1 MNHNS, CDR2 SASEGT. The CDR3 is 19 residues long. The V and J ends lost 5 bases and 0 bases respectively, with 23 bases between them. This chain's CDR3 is CASSRGRVLTRSSYNEQFF. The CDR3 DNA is TGTGCCAGCAGTAGGGGCAGGGTATTGACCCGGAGCTCCTACAATGAGCAGTTCTTC.

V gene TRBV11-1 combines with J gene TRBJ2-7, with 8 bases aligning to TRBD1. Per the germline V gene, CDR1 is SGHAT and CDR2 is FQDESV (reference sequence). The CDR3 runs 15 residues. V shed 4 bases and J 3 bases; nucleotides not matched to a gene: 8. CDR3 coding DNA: TGTGCCAGCAGCTGGACAGGGAATGGGTTCTACGAGCAGTACTTC. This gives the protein CASSWTGNGFYEQYF. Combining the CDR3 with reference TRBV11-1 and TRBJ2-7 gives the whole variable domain EAEVAQSPRYKITEKSQAVAFWCDPISGHATLYWYRQILGQGPELLVQFQDESVVDDSQLPKDRFSAERLKGVDSTLKIQPAELGDSAMYLCASSWTGNGFYEQYFGPGTRLTVT.

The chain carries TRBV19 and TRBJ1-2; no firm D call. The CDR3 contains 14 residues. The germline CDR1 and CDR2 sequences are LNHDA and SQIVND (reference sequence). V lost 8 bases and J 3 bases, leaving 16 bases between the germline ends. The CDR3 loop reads CASARTGRDYGYTF. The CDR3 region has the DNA TGTGCCAGTGCCCGGACGGGTCGGGACTATGGCTACACCTTC.

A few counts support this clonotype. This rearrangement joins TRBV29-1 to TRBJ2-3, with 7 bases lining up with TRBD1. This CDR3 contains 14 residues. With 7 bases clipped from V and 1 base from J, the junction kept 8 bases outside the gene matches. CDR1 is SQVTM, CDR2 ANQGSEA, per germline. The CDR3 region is CSARPGTGTDTQYF. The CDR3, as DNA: TGCAGCGCCCGGCCCGGGACAGGCACAGATACGCAGTATTTT.

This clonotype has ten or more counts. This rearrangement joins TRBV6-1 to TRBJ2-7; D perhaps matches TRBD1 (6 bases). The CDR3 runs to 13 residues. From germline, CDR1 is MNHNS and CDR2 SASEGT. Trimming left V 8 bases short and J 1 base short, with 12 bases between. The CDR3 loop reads CASCRQESYEQYF. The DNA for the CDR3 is TGTGCCAGCTGCAGACAGGAGTCCTACGAGCAGTACTTC.

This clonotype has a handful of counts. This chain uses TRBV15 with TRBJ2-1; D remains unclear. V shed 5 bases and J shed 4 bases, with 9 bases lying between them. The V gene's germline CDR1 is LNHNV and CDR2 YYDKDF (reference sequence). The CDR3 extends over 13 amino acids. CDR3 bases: TGTGCCACCAGCTCGAAGGCTTACAATGAGCAGTTCTTC. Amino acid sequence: CATSSKAYNEQFF.

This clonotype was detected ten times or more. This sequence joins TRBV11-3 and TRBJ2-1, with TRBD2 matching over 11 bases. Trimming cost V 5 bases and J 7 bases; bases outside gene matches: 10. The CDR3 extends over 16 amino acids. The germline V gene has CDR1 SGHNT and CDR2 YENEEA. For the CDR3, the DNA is TGTGCCAGCAGCGCACTAGCGGGAGAGGTTGGGAATGAGCAGTTCTTC. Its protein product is CASSALAGEVGNEQFF.

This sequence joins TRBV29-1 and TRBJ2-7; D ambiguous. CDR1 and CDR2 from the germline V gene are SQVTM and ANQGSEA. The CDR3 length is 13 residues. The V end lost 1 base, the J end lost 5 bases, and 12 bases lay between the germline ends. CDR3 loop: CSVEGSPSDEQYF. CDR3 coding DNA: TGCAGCGTTGAAGGTAGCCCCTCGGACGAGCAGTACTTC.

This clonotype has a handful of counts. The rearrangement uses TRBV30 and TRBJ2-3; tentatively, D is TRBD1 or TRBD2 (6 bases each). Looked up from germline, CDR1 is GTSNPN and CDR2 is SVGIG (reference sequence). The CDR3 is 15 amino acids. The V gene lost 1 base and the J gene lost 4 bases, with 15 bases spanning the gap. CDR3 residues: CAWSGTGGGSDTQYF. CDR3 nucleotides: TGTGCCTGGAGTGGTACAGGAGGGGGATCAGATACGCAGTATTTT.

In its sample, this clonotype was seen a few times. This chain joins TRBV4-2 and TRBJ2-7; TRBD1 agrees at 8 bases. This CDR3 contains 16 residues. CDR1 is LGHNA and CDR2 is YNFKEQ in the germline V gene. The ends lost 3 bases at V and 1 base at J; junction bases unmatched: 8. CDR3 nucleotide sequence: TGTGCCAGCAGCCACGCGGGGACAGGCGCTTCCTACGAGCAGTACTTC. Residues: CASSHAGTGASYEQYF.

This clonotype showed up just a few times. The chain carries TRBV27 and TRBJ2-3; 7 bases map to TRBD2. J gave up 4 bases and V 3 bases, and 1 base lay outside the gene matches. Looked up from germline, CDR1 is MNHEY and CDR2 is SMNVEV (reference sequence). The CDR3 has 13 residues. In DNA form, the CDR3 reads TGTGCCAGCAGTTTGCTAGCGGCAGATACGCAGTATTTT. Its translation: CASSLLAADTQYF.

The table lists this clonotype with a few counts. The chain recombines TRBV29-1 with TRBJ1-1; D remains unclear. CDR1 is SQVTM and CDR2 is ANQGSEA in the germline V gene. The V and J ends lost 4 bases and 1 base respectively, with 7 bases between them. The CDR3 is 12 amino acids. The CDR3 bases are TGCAGCGTTGGCTCAGGGAACACTGAAGCTTTCTTT. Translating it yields CSVGSGNTEAFF.

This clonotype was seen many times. In DNA form, the CDR3 reads TGTGCCAATCAAGCACATATGAACACTGAAGCTTTCTTT. It is translated as CANQAHMNTEAFF. The genes are TRBV7-2 and TRBJ1-1; no definite D call. This CDR3 is 13 amino acids long. V was cut by 10 bases and J by 0 bases, with 12 bases left in between. The germline gives CDR1 SGHTA, CDR2 FQGNSA.